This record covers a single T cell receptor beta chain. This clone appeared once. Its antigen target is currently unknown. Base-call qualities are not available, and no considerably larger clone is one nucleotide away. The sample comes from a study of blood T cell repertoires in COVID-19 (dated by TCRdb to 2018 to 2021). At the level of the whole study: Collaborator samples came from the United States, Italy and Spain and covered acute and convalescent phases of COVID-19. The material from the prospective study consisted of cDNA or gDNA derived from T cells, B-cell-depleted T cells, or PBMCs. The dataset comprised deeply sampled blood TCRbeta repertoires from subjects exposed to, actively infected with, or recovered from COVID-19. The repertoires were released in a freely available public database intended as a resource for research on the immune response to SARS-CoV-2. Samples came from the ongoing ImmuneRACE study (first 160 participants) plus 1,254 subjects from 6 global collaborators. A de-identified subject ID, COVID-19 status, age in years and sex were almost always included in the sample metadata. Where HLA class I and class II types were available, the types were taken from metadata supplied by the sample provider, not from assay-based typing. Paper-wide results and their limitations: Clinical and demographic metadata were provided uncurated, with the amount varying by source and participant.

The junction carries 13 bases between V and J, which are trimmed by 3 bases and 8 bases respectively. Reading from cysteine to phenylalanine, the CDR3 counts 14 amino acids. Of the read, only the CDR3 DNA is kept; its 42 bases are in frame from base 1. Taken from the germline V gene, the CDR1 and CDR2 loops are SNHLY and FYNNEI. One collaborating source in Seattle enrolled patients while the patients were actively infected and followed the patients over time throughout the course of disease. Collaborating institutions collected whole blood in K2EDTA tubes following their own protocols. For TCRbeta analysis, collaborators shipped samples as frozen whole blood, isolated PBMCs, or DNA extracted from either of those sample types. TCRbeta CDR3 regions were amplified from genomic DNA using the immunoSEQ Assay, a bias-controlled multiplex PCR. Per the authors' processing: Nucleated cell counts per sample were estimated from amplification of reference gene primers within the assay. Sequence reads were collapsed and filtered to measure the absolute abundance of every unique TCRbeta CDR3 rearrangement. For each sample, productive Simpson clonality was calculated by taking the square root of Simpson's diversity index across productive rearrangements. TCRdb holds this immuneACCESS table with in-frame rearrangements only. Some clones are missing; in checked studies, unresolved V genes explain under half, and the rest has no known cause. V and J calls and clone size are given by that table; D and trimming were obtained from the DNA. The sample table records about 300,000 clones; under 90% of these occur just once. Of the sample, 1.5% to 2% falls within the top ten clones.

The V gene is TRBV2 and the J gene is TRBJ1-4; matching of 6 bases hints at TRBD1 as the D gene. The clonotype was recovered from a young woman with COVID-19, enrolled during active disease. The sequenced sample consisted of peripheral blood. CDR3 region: CASSEWDTEEKLFF. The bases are TGTGCCAGCAGTGAGTGGGACACGGAGGAAAAACTGTTTTTT. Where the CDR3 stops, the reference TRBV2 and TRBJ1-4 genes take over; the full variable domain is EPEVTQTPSHQVTQMGQEVILRCVPISNHLYFYWYRQILGQKVEFLVSFYNNEISEKSEIFDDQFSVERPDGSNFTLKIRSTKLEDSAMYFCASSEWDTEEKLFFGSGTQLSVL.